These 22 T cell receptor beta chains were all obtained from the same sample, sequenced in a study of post-analysis software for immune sequencing data. Whole-study findings and limits: Roughly 5 TRBV segments (TRBV5-6, TRBV5-1 and TRBV20-1 among them) occurred more frequently in patients than in controls.

Carried by the TCR beta cDNA libraries were unique molecular identifiers. MiXCR was run by TCRdb on the PCR reads, yielding one entry per CDR3 protein. The table shows almost 700,000 distinct CDR3 sequences, with around 60% occurring only once. These TCRs are of unknown antigen specificity. Sample: blood. These receptors were collected from a girl aged 2 to 9 with multiple sclerosis.

The rearrangement joins TRBV5-6 to TRBJ2-5; a possible D gene is TRBD1 (5 bases). V dropped 4 bases and J dropped 3 bases, with 13 bases sitting between them. The CDR3 totals 14 residues. The germline gives CDR1 SGHDT, CDR2 YYEEEE. The CDR3 protein is CASSGVQGEETQYF. The CDR3 DNA is TGTGCCAGCAGCGGGGTTCAGGGTGAAGAGACCCAGTACTTC.

The chain joins TRBV7-8 to TRBJ2-1; 9 bases line up with TRBD1. Looked up from germline, CDR1 is SGHVS and CDR2 is FQNEAQ. The ends lost 11 bases at V and 9 bases at J; junction bases unmatched: 11. The CDR3 contains 13 residues. CDR3 coding DNA: TGTGCCGGGGGGACAGGGTCGTCGAGTGAGCAGTTCTTC. Amino acids: CAGGTGSSSEQFF.

The J gene is TRBJ1-5, the V gene TRBV6-2 or TRBV6-3; D is unresolved. CDR1 and CDR2 from the germline V gene are MNHEY and SVGEGT. V shed 4 bases and J shed 5 bases, with 9 bases lying between them. This CDR3 spans 13 amino acids. The CDR3 DNA is TGTGCCAGCAGTTGCGCCGGGGATCAGCCCCAGCATTTT. It specifies CASSCAGDQPQHF.

The chain combines TRBV7-3 with TRBJ2-3; weak D call: TRBD2 (5 bases). The CDR3 covers 16 residues. The V end was cut by 4 bases, the J end by 8 bases, with 22 bases between. Looked up from germline, CDR1 is SGHTA and CDR2 is FQGTGA. DNA of the CDR3: TGTGCCAGCAGCTCTTCCAGCGGCGAAAACCGCGGTACGCAGTATTTT. It is translated as CASSSSSGENRGTQYF.

V gene TRBV2 combines with J gene TRBJ2-1; D possibly uses TRBD1 or TRBD2 (5 bases each). This CDR3 has 13 residues. V lost 11 bases and J 10 bases, leaving 21 bases between the germline ends. In germline, CDR1 is SNHLY, CDR2 FYNNEI. CDR3 residues: CAALGRGWGEQFF. CDR3 sequence (DNA): TGTGCCGCACTGGGACGGGGATGGGGAGAGCAGTTCTTC. Full variable domain (missing parts from reference TRBV2 and TRBJ2-1): EPEVTQTPSHQVTQMGQEVILRCVPISNHLYFYWYRQILGQKVEFLVSFYNNEISEKSEIFDDQFSVERPDGSNFTLKIRSTKLEDSAMYFCAALGRGWGEQFFGPGTRLTVL.

The V and J genes are TRBV12-3 or TRBV12-4 and TRBJ1-5; possibly TRBD1 for D (6 bases). The CDR3 totals 15 residues. V was trimmed by 5 bases and J by 5 bases, leaving 16 bases between them. This chain's CDR3 is CASSRTGRSDQPQHF. CDR3 sequence (DNA): TGTGCCAGCAGTAGAACAGGGCGAAGTGATCAGCCCCAGCATTTT.

The V gene is TRBV4-3, the J gene TRBJ2-2; 11 bases line up with TRBD2. The length of the CDR3 is 16 residues. The J segment lost 7 bases and the V segment lost 1 base, leaving 5 bases of the junction unmatched. Germline CDR1 LGHNA, CDR2 YSLEER. CDR3 sequence (DNA): TGCGCCAGCAGCCAAGGGACCGGGACTAGCGGCGGGGAGCTGTTTTTT. The encoded protein is CASSQGTGTSGGELFF.

This chain uses TRBV7-8 with TRBJ2-3, with 8 bases fitting TRBD2. The trim removed 6 bases at V and 3 bases at J, leaving 8 bases unmatched. The germline gives CDR1 SGHVS, CDR2 FQNEAQ. The CDR3 has 15 residues. CDR3 loop: CASSYIAGSTDTQYF. The CDR3 bases are TGTGCCAGCAGTTATATAGCGGGGAGTACAGATACGCAGTATTTT. The full variable domain, in which reference TRBV7-8 and TRBJ2-3 provide the parts outside the CDR3, is GAGVSQSPRYKVAKRGQDVALRCDPISGHVSLFWYQQALGQGPEFLTYFQNEAQLDKSGLPSDRFFAERPEGSVSTLKIQRTQQEDSAVYLCASSYIAGSTDTQYFGPGTRLTVL.

The chain is built from TRBV14 and TRBJ2-3; D may be TRBD2 (5 bases). The germline CDR1 and CDR2 sequences are SGHDN and FVKESK. The CDR3 length is 16 residues. The V and J ends lost 0 bases and 1 base respectively, with 11 bases between them. CDR3 region: CASSQEPLSGTDTQYF. CDR3 bases: TGTGCCAGCAGCCAAGAACCCCTTAGCGGCACAGATACGCAGTATTTT.

The chain couples TRBV19 to TRBJ1-5; 7 nucleotides line up with TRBD1. This CDR3 comprises 13 residues. The V gene's germline CDR1 is LNHDA and CDR2 SQIVND (reference sequence). V shed 7 bases, J shed 2 bases, and the junction held 2 bases outside the gene matches. CDR3 nucleotides: TGTGCCAGTATTGGACAGGGCAATCAGCCCCAGCATTTT. Translating gives CASIGQGNQPQHF.

This clonotype was observed once. The V call is TRBV7-9, the J call TRBJ2-3; D is ambiguous. The CDR3 loop spans 14 amino acids. From germline, CDR1 is SEHNR and CDR2 FQNEAQ (reference sequence). V lost 2 bases to trimming and J lost 1 base, with 7 bases between them. The CDR3 DNA follows: TGTGCCAGCAGCTTAACCCCGCGCACAGATACGCAGTATTTT. This translates into CASSLTPRTDTQYF.

This clonotype showed up just a few times. The V and J genes are TRBV24-1 and TRBJ2-7, with a weak D call TRBD2 (6 bases). The CDR3 loop spans 14 amino acids. Germline CDR1 and CDR2: KGHDR and SFDVKD. Trimming left V 8 bases short and J 3 bases short, with 16 bases between. CDR3 protein: CATNRDCLFYEQYF. CDR3 bases: TGTGCCACCAACCGGGACTGCCTCTTCTACGAGCAGTACTTC.

V is TRBV7-2 and J is TRBJ2-5, with 11 bases matching TRBD2. The J call may be wrong; the DNA end is better matched by TRBJ2-7. This CDR3 comprises 14 residues. Looked up from germline, CDR1 is SGHTA and CDR2 is FQGNSA. Here the CDR3 reads CASSFGTSGYEQYF. The CDR3 region has the DNA TGTGCCAGCAGCTTTGGGACTAGCGGATACGAGCAGTACTTC.

The rearrangement links TRBV14 to TRBJ2-7; D may be TRBD1 (5 bases). The CDR3 is made up of 15 amino acids. V was shortened by 5 bases and J by 6 bases, with 20 bases between the two germline ends. Germline V gene lookup returns CDR1 SGHDN and CDR2 FVKESK. The CDR3 DNA reads as TGTGCCAGCAGCTTATTAACAGGTTTTTTCGGCGAGCAGTACTTC. Its translation is CASSLLTGFFGEQYF.

The chain is built from TRBV6-6 and TRBJ2-1; D is ambiguous. Germline loops: CDR1 MNHNY, CDR2 SVGAGI (reference sequence). With 2 bases removed from V and 4 bases from J, the gap between germline ends came to 6 bases. The CDR3 has 13 residues. DNA of the CDR3: TGTGCCAGCAGTTACACTCCTTACAATGAGCAGTTCTTC. The encoded protein is CASSYTPYNEQFF.

The chain carries TRBV10-3 and TRBJ2-5, with 9 nucleotides matching TRBD1. The CDR3 consists of 15 residues. V dropped 6 bases and J dropped 2; count of bases not matched to a gene: 7. From germline, CDR1 is ENHRY and CDR2 SYGVKD. DNA for the CDR3: TGTGCCATCAGCCTGACAGGGGGGTCTCAAGAGACCCAGTACTTC. As protein: CAISLTGGSQETQYF.

The V gene is TRBV5-1, the J gene TRBJ1-6, with TRBD1 matching 10 bases. Trimming cost V 3 bases and J 10 bases; bases outside gene matches: 13. This CDR3 region has 17 residues. Germline-derived CDR1 and CDR2 are SGHRS and YFSETQ. The CDR3 spells CASSSIGTGVVMSPLHF. The CDR3 region has the DNA TGCGCCAGCAGCTCCATCGGGACAGGGGTTGTCATGTCACCCCTCCACTTT.

About this clonotype: At one end, the junction sequence differs from germline, possibly due to a read error. This chain's CDR3 is CTSSIDRRGPSYGYTF. DNA for the CDR3: TGTACCAGTAGTATAGATCGGAGAGGGCCGAGCTATGGCTACACCTTC. The rearrangement links TRBV19 to TRBJ1-2; D unclear. Germline CDR1 LNHDA, CDR2 SQIVND (reference sequence). The CDR3 is 16 amino acids.

The rearrangement uses TRBV20-1 and TRBJ2-5, with D unclear. Germline V gene sequence: CDR1 DFQATT, CDR2 SNEGSKA (reference sequence). CDR3 length: 13 amino acids. Trimming cost V 4 bases and J 5 bases, with 14 bases left between them. CDR3 protein: CSATKTTKETQYF. CDR3 nucleotides: TGCAGTGCTACTAAAACGACAAAGGAGACCCAGTACTTC.

The chain links TRBV5-1 to TRBJ1-1, with D unresolved. CDR1 SGHRS and CDR2 YFSETQ come from the germline V gene. Trimming cost V 4 bases and J 4 bases, with 8 bases left between them. The CDR3 length is 12 residues. The CDR3 DNA reads TGCGCCAGCAGCCTGAAGAGCACTGAAGCTTTCTTT. Protein: CASSLKSTEAFF.

V usage is TRBV5-1 and J usage is TRBJ1-5, with D uncertain. Germline V CDR1 and CDR2: SGHRS, YFSETQ. The CDR3 spans 15 residues. V was clipped by 4 bases and J by 7 bases, with 18 bases between them. CDR3 loop: CASSPEAGEGQPQHF. Here the CDR3 DNA reads TGCGCCAGCAGCCCGGAAGCCGGGGAGGGACAGCCCCAGCATTTT. Combining the CDR3 with reference TRBV5-1 and TRBJ1-5 gives the whole variable domain KAGVTQTPRYLIKTRGQQVTLSCSPISGHRSVSWYQQTPGQGLQFLFEYFSETQRNKGNFPGRFSGRQFSNSRSEMNVSTLELGDSALYLCASSPEAGEGQPQHFGDGTRLSIL.

The gene calls are TRBV27 and TRBJ2-1, with TRBD2 matching over 13 bases. Germline assignment: CDR1 MNHEY and CDR2 SMNVEV (reference sequence). The J segment lost 8 bases and the V segment lost 3 bases, leaving 7 bases of the junction unmatched. This CDR3 spans 16 amino acids. The CDR3 region is CASSFTTSGGAHEQFF. CDR3 DNA sequence: TGTGCCAGCAGTTTCACTACTAGCGGGGGGGCGCATGAGCAGTTCTTC.